This TCR beta chain was identified during a study of T cells in localized non-small cell lung cancer. Whole-study results and caveats: A median about 62 of the top 100 tumor clones appeared in adjacent lung.

Turning to this clone: Its matching antigen is unknown.

V shed 3 bases and J shed 3 bases, with 11 bases lying between them. Germline assignment: CDR1 SGHTA and CDR2 FQGNSA. CDR3 length: 14 amino acids. TCRdb's copy holds only in-frame clones and misses some; the assay was immunoSEQ multiplex PCR. The data show tens of thousands of clones, with 80% to 90% seen just once and over 2.5% held by the top ten. This clonotype was obtained from a man aged 35-69 years with stage I lung adenocarcinoma. This material consisted of peripheral blood, taken before any cancer treatment. This chain joins TRBV7-2 and TRBJ1-2; D is ambiguous. This CDR3 reads CASSFVRVDYGYTF. The CDR3 region has the DNA TGTGCCAGCAGCTTTGTTCGGGTGGACTATGGCTACACCTTC.